The 22 T cell receptor beta chains in this list originate from one sample, sequenced in a study of vaccination and CD4 T cells after COVID-19 (dated by TCRdb to between 2021 and 2023). The antigens for these receptors are not known. The library was prepared using PCR. The data were produced on an Illumina iSeq 100. TCR sequencing of DNA from cultured CD4+ T cells used the Oncomine TCR Beta short-read assay at the Johns Hopkins FTIC core. Using fastp at Q25 and MiXCR, TCRdb reprocessed the public reads and kept productive beta chains. All rows with the same CDR3 protein become a single entry with the most common DNA and genes. Within this sample are about 4,500 distinct CDR3 sequences, with roughly 65% of them counted one time only. The top ten hold about 32% of the sample. What the treatment or condition label conveys for this sample: roughly nine-day PBMC culture with coronavirus spike peptide pools or control peptides (ViraFEST assay). CD4+ T cells from unexposed donors were collected before the COVID-19 pandemic (2011-2018).

Sequenced input: CD4+ T cells from blood, cultured in vitro. These receptors were collected from a human donor in good health.

This rearrangement joins TRBV20-1 to TRBJ2-3; 7 bases line up with TRBD1. This CDR3 region has 14 residues. Germline V gives CDR1 DFQATT, CDR2 SNEGSKA (reference sequence). The ends lost 6 bases at V and 1 base at J; junction bases unmatched: 7. CDR3 amino acids: CSAQTGLGTDTQYF. CDR3 nucleotides: TGCAGTGCCCAGACAGGGCTTGGCACAGATACGCAGTATTTT.

The chain joins TRBV27 to TRBJ2-7; 7 bases agree with TRBD2. Germline V lookup: CDR1 MNHEY, CDR2 SMNVEV (reference sequence). J lost 0 bases, V lost 3 bases, and 11 bases had no gene match. The CDR3 is 17 amino acids. The CDR3 DNA sequence: TGTGCCAGCAGTTTCCCGCGGGGGAGAGAAAGCTCCTACGAGCAGTACTTC. Translated, it gives CASSFPRGRESSYEQYF.

This clonotype showed up just a few times. The chain couples TRBV6-1 to TRBJ2-2; 10 positions agree with TRBD2. Trimming cost V 8 bases and J 0 bases; bases outside gene matches: 6. CDR1 and CDR2 from the germline V gene are MNHNS and SASEGT. The CDR3 contains 16 residues. The CDR3 nucleotides are TGTGCCAGCCGGTCCCTAGCGGGAGCGAACACCGGGGAGCTGTTTTTT. Translating it yields CASRSLAGANTGELFF.

This chain joins TRBV20-1 and TRBJ1-2; no reliable D call. This CDR3 spans 14 amino acids. Looked up from germline, CDR1 is DFQATT and CDR2 is SNEGSKA (reference sequence). V lost 1 base and J lost 8, with 17 bases in between. CDR3: CSARVAQTPQGYTF. The CDR3 nucleotides are TGCAGTGCTAGAGTTGCACAAACCCCTCAGGGCTACACCTTC.

The CDR3 loop is CASTSDREETQYF. The CDR3 DNA sequence: TGTGCCAGCACCTCGGACAGGGAAGAGACCCAGTACTTC. This chain joins TRBV7-6 and TRBJ2-5, with 8 bases matching TRBD1. Germline V gene data show CDR1 as SGHVS and CDR2 as FNYEAQ. CDR3 size: 13 residues. Trimming at V came to 7 bases and at J to 3 bases, leaving 4 bases not matched to a gene.

The chain employs TRBV7-2 and TRBJ2-4; D uncertain. Germline loops: CDR1 SGHTA, CDR2 FQGNSA. The CDR3 totals 12 residues. V dropped 10 bases and J dropped 5 bases, with 12 bases sitting between them. The CDR3 loop reads CATRPAENIQYF. As DNA, the CDR3 is TGTGCCACGAGGCCGGCCGAAAACATTCAGTACTTC.

This chain joins TRBV20-1 and TRBJ1-3, with D hard to call. The CDR3 spans 13 residues. Germline V gives CDR1 DFQATT, CDR2 SNEGSKA (reference sequence). V lost 2 bases, J lost 2 bases, and 7 bases lay in between. The DNA for the CDR3 is TGCAGTGCTAGAACCCCCCCTGGAAACACCATATATTTT. Protein sequence: CSARTPPGNTIYF.

The chain has TRBV11-2 and TRBJ2-4; D might be TRBD1 (6 bases). This CDR3 is 17 amino acids long. Germline V gives CDR1 SGHAT, CDR2 FQNNGV. Trimming removed 5 bases from V and 0 bases from J, with 17 bases in between. The CDR3 region has the DNA TGTGCCAGCAGCCGATCCCAGGGGTCAGGAGCCAAAAACATTCAGTACTTC. As protein: CASSRSQGSGAKNIQYF.

The CDR3 sequence is CATYFTGDGYTF. CDR3 in DNA: TGTGCCACCTACTTTACGGGGGATGGCTACACCTTC. The chain carries TRBV6-2 or TRBV6-3 and TRBJ1-2; possibly TRBD1 for D (5 bases). Between the trimmed V and J ends, which lost 10 bases and 6 bases, there was a span of 15 bases. The CDR3 extends over 12 amino acids. CDR1 is MNHEY and CDR2 is SVGEGT in the germline V gene.

This chain connects TRBV7-9 to TRBJ2-7, with D possibly being TRBD1 (6 bases). Germline CDR1 SEHNR, CDR2 FQNEAQ (reference sequence). This CDR3 contains 14 residues. Trimming cost V 5 bases and J 6 bases, with 17 bases left between them. The CDR3 sequence is CASSQQGGVSEQYF. The DNA of the CDR3 is TGTGCCAGCAGCCAACAGGGCGGAGTGAGCGAGCAGTACTTC.

The rearrangement joins TRBV6-1 to TRBJ2-5, with D possibly TRBD1 on 6 matching bases. V lost 0 bases to trimming and J lost 4 bases, with 12 bases between them. CDR3 length: 15 amino acids. Germline CDR1 reads MNHNS; CDR2 reads SASEGT. The CDR3 here is CASSEAQGRTETQYF. The CDR3 coding sequence is TGTGCCAGCAGTGAAGCCCAGGGGCGAACAGAGACCCAGTACTTC.

This clonotype showed up just a few times. V gene TRBV21-1 combines with J gene TRBJ1-1. TRBV21-1 represents a pseudogene. The CDR3 runs to 15 residues. DNA for the CDR3: TGTGCCAGCAGCAAAGGAGAAAACCTCTCCACTGAAGCTTTCTTT. This sequence encodes CASSKGENLSTEAFF.

By sample fraction, this clonotype is large (0.1 to 1%). The V gene is TRBV15, the J gene TRBJ1-2; no clear D. The V end was cut by 0 bases, the J end by 8 bases, with 10 bases between. The CDR3 has 13 residues. The germline V gene encodes CDR1 LNHNV and CDR2 YYDKDF (reference sequence). CDR3 bases: TGTGCCACCAGCAGAGATAGGAGGGAAGGCTACACCTTC. Its protein is CATSRDRREGYTF.

The chain has TRBV20-1 and TRBJ2-3; weak D call: TRBD2 (5 bases). The CDR3 spans 12 residues. Trimming pared 6 bases from V and 2 bases from J, leaving 9 bases between. CDR1 and CDR2 (germline): DFQATT, SNEGSKA (reference sequence). The CDR3 sequence is CSARAITDTQYF. The CDR3, as DNA: TGCAGTGCGAGGGCTATCACAGATACGCAGTATTTT.

The chain links TRBV10-3 to TRBJ1-6; D is possibly TRBD1 (5 bases). This CDR3 contains 16 residues. Trimming left V 2 bases short and J 0 bases short, with 8 bases between. Germline-derived CDR1 and CDR2 are ENHRY and SYGVKD. CDR3 protein: CAISERQGSYNSPLHF. CDR3 nucleotides: TGTGCCATCAGTGAGAGGCAGGGCTCCTATAATTCACCCCTCCACTTT.

The chain uses TRBV15 and TRBJ2-2, with 11 nucleotides matching TRBD2. CDR3 length equals 20 residues. The germline gives CDR1 LNHNV, CDR2 YYDKDF (reference sequence). The V segment lost 1 base and the J segment 5 bases; nucleotides outside the gene matches: 15. CDR3 DNA sequence: TGTGCCACCAGCAGAGTTGATCCCGCCCGATCTAGCGGGAGGACCGGGGAGCTGTTTTTT. It translates to CATSRVDPARSSGRTGELFF.

The chain combines TRBV19 with TRBJ1-2; 7 bases are shared with TRBD1. J was trimmed by 7 bases and V by 6 bases; bases with no gene match: 8. Germline lookup yields CDR1 LNHDA and CDR2 SQIVND (reference sequence). CDR3 length equals 13 residues. This chain's CDR3 is CASRRQQGSGYTF. The CDR3 region has the DNA TGTGCCAGTAGACGTCAACAGGGGTCTGGCTACACCTTC.

This chain joins TRBV10-3 and TRBJ1-2; perhaps TRBD1 as D (5 bases). Deletions cut 0 bases from V and 4 bases from J, with 9 bases between. Germline CDR1 reads ENHRY; CDR2 reads SYGVKD. This CDR3 spans 14 amino acids. CDR3: CAISESGQLYGYTF. Here the CDR3 DNA reads TGTGCCATCAGTGAGTCGGGGCAGCTCTATGGCTACACCTTC.

The CDR3 coding sequence is TGTGCCAGTAGTATAGACAGGACAGCTTATGGCTACACCTTC. It codes for CASSIDRTAYGYTF. This chain joins TRBV19 and TRBJ1-2, with a tentative D call TRBD1 (6 bases). From germline, CDR1 is LNHDA and CDR2 SQIVND (reference sequence). V dropped 0 bases and J dropped 5 bases, with 10 bases sitting between them. CDR3 size: 14 residues.

This clonotype was counted once. The chain has TRBV7-2 and TRBJ1-1; D not resolved. Germline CDR1 is SGHTA and CDR2 is FQGNSA. Trimming removed 0 bases at V and 1 base at J, with 6 bases between. This CDR3 is 14 amino acids long. CDR3 in amino acids: CASSLAQRNTEAFF. The CDR3 DNA reads TGTGCCAGCAGCTTAGCACAAAGGAACACTGAAGCTTTCTTT.

V is TRBV20-1 and J is TRBJ2-5; 8 nucleotides line up with TRBD2. This CDR3 region has 16 residues. Germline lookup yields CDR1 DFQATT and CDR2 SNEGSKA (reference sequence). With 5 bases clipped from V and 3 bases from J, the junction kept 14 bases outside the gene matches. The CDR3 here is CSAGLEVQLAEETQYF. CDR3 coding DNA: TGCAGTGCTGGGCTTGAGGTTCAACTAGCGGAAGAGACCCAGTACTTC.

Remarks on this clonotype: The DNA is omitted, as the CDR3 cannot be located on it reliably, and the CDR3 follows TCRdb's listing. V and J are TRBV7-8 and TRBJ2-5; the table's D call TRBD1 went unverified against the DNA. The CDR3 length equals 17 residues, ends included. CDR1 and CDR2 from the germline V gene are SGHVS and FQNEAQ. The CDR3 protein is CASSLGSVGSGSREKYF.